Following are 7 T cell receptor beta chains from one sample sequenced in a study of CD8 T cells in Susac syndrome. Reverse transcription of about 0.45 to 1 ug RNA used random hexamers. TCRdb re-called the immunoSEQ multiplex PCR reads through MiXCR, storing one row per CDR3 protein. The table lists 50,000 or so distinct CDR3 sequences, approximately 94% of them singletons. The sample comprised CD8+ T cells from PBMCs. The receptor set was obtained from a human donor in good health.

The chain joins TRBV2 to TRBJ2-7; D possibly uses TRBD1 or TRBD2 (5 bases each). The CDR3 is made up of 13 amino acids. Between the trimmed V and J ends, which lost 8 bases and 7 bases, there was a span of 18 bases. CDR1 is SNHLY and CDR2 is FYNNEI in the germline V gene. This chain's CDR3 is CASLTRGRREQYF. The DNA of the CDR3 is TGTGCCAGCCTAACTAGGGGTAGACGGGAGCAGTACTTC.

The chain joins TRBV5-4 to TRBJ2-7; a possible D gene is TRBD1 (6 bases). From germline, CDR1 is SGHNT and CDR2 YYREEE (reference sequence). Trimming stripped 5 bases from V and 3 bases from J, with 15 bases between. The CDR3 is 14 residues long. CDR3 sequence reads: CASSQGHSVYEQYF. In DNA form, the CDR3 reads TGTGCCAGCAGTCAGGGGCATAGCGTCTACGAGCAGTACTTC.

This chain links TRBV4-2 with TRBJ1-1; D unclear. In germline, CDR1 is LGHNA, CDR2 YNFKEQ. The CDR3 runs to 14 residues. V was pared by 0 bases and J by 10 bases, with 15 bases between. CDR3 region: CASSQDPGSEGAFF. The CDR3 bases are TGTGCCAGCAGCCAAGATCCAGGATCGGAGGGAGCTTTCTTT.

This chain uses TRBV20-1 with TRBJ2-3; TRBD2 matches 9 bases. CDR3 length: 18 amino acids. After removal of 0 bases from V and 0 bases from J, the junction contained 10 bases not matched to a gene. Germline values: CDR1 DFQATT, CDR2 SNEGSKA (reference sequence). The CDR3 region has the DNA TGCAGTGCTAGAGATCCGGATAGCGGGAGTATGAGCACAGATACGCAGTATTTT. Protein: CSARDPDSGSMSTDTQYF.

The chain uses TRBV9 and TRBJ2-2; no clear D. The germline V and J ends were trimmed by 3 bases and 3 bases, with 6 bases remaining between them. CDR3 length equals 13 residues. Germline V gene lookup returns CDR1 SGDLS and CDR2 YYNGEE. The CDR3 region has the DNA TGTGCCAGCAGCGCAGACGACACCGGGGAGCTGTTTTTT. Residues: CASSADDTGELFF. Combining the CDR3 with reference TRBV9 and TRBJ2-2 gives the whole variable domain DSGVTQTPKHLITATGQRVTLRCSPRSGDLSVYWYQQSLDQGLQFLIQYYNGEERAKGNILERFSAQQFPDLHSELNLSSLELGDSALYFCASSADDTGELFFGEGSRLTVL.

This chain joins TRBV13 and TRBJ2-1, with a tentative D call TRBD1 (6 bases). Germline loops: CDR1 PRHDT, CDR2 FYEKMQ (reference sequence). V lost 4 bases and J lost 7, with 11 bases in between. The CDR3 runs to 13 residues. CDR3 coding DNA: TGTGCCAGCAGCTCCGGCAGGGGAAATGAGCAGTTCTTC. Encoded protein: CASSSGRGNEQFF.

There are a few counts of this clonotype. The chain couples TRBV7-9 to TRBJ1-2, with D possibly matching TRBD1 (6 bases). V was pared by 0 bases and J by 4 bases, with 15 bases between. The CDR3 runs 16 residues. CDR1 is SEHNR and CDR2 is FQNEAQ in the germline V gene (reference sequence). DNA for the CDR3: TGTGCCAGCAGCTTAGCGACACCAGGGGAGGGCTATGGCTACACCTTC. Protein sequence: CASSLATPGEGYGYTF.